Shown below are 26 T cell receptor beta chains from a single sample sequenced in a study of blood T cell repertoires in COVID-19. Assay used: immunoSEQ multiplex PCR; TCRdb lists only in-frame clones, some missing. Among some 79,000 clones, around 88% were seen once, and the ten largest hold more than 11%. The sample consisted of peripheral blood. The source is a man aged 65-85 years with active or convalescent COVID-19.

The chain has TRBV24-1 and TRBJ2-5; D uncertain. The CDR3 covers 11 residues. Trimming took off 3 bases at V and 5 bases at J, with 3 bases between the two ends. Germline V gives CDR1 KGHDR, CDR2 SFDVKD. The CDR3 region has the DNA TGTGCCACCAGTGATGGCGAGACCCAGTACTTC. It translates to CATSDGETQYF.

The chain links TRBV10-3 to TRBJ1-2, with TRBD1 identical over 9 bases. The CDR3 contains 16 residues. The germline gives CDR1 ENHRY, CDR2 SYGVKD. Losses at the gene ends were 2 bases for V and 4 bases for J; bases not matched to a gene: 8. The CDR3 sequence: CAISEPPGQGTYGYTF. The CDR3 nucleotides read TGTGCCATCAGTGAGCCCCCGGGACAGGGTACCTATGGCTACACCTTC.

The chain uses TRBV30 and TRBJ2-7; TRBD1 is a possible D gene (9 bases). The V and J ends lost 6 bases and 7 bases respectively, with 28 bases between them. Germline CDR1 is GTSNPN and CDR2 is SVGIG (reference sequence). The CDR3 covers 16 residues. Here the CDR3 reads CACQQGAISLAGEQYF. In DNA, the CDR3 is TGTGCCTGCCAACAGGGGGCAATCTCCTTAGCGGGAGAGCAGTACTTC.

The rearrangement uses TRBV23-1 and TRBJ2-7; unclear D gene. TRBV23-1 counts as an open reading frame of uncertain function. V was shortened by 4 bases and J by 4 bases, with 32 bases between the two germline ends. The CDR3 totals 20 residues. The CDR3 here is CASSPRCSPRSALVGYEQYF. CDR3 sequence (DNA): TGCGCCAGCAGTCCCCGCTGTTCCCCCCGAAGCGCTTTGGTCGGTTACGAGCAGTACTTC.

This clone was seen only once. The chain couples TRBV5-1 to TRBJ2-3; D gene uncertain. Germline V gene sequence: CDR1 SGHRS, CDR2 YFSETQ. Trimming stripped 1 base from V and 0 bases from J, with 9 bases between. CDR3 length equals 15 residues. CDR3 region: CASSLPAQSTDTQYF. The CDR3 DNA is TGCGCCAGCAGCTTGCCCGCCCAGAGCACAGATACGCAGTATTTT. Using reference TRBV5-1 and TRBJ2-3 for the parts outside the CDR3, the full variable domain is KAGVTQTPRYLIKTRGQQVTLSCSPISGHRSVSWYQQTPGQGLQFLFEYFSETQRNKGNFPGRFSGRQFSNSRSEMNVSTLELGDSALYLCASSLPAQSTDTQYFGPGTRLTVL.

The chain employs TRBV5-1 and TRBJ1-6, with TRBD1 matching 7 bases. V was clipped by 3 bases and J by 8 bases; unmatched bases: 5. CDR1 SGHRS and CDR2 YFSETQ come from the germline V gene. The CDR3 has 14 residues. For the CDR3, the DNA is TGCGCCAGCAGCTCGACAGGGATGTATTCACCCCTCCACTTT. It translates to CASSSTGMYSPLHF.

The chain has TRBV28 and TRBJ1-6, with TRBD1 matching 7 bases. J lost 8 bases, V lost 7 bases, and 14 bases had no gene match. Germline-derived CDR1 and CDR2 are MDHEN and SYDVKM. This CDR3 is 16 amino acids long. CDR3 protein: CASIGSDRALHSPLHF. CDR3 DNA: TGTGCCAGCATCGGAAGCGACAGGGCCCTTCATTCACCCCTCCACTTT.

This chain connects TRBV4-1 to TRBJ1-3; 8 bases are a match to TRBD1. The V gene's germline CDR1 is MGHRA and CDR2 YSYEKL. V trimming: 4 bases; J trimming: 3 bases; junction bases outside the gene matches: 5. The CDR3 totals 15 residues. CDR3 loop: CASSPDRVIGNTIYF. CDR3 DNA: TGCGCCAGCAGCCCGGACAGGGTAATTGGAAACACCATATATTTT.

The chain links TRBV7-9 to TRBJ2-3; TRBD2 is a possible D gene (5 bases). This CDR3 has 15 amino acids. Germline loops: CDR1 SEHNR, CDR2 FQNEAQ (reference sequence). V lost 0 bases and J 8 bases, leaving 15 bases between the germline ends. DNA for the CDR3: TGTGCCAGCAGCTTAGCGGCGGGCCCTAGAGGTACGCAGTATTTT. It codes for CASSLAAGPRGTQYF. Full variable domain (rest looked up from reference TRBV7-9 and TRBJ2-3): DTGVSQNPRHKITKRGQNVTFRCDPISEHNRLYWYRQTLGQGPEFLTYFQNEAQLEKSRLLSDRFSAERPKGSFSTLEIQRTEQGDSAMYLCASSLAAGPRGTQYFGPGTRLTVL.

This clone was recorded only once. V is TRBV28 and J is TRBJ1-2; 9 positions agree with TRBD1. CDR3 length: 14 amino acids. Looked up from germline, CDR1 is MDHEN and CDR2 is SYDVKM. Trimming took 3 bases from V and 10 from J; bases not matched to a gene: 9. CDR3 bases: TGTGCCAGCAGTTTCCCACGGACAGGGGTGGACTACACCTTC. It codes for CASSFPRTGVDYTF.

This clone was counted a single time. V usage is TRBV20-1 and J usage is TRBJ1-5; D call uncertain. V lost 4 bases and J lost 11, with 9 bases in between. The CDR3 has 10 amino acids. CDR1 is DFQATT, CDR2 SNEGSKA, per germline (reference sequence). CDR3 residues: CSANAGTQHF. Written as DNA, the CDR3 is TGCAGTGCTAACGCAGGTACCCAGCATTTT.

This chain uses TRBV9 with TRBJ2-1, with TRBD1 matching over 9 bases. V shed 2 bases, J shed 5 bases, and the junction held 5 bases outside the gene matches. Germline-derived CDR1 and CDR2 are SGDLS and YYNGEE. This CDR3 is built from 15 residues. The CDR3 DNA reads TGTGCCAGCAGCGTCGGACAGGGGCAACACAATGAGCAGTTCTTC. This encodes CASSVGQGQHNEQFF.

The V call is TRBV9, the J call TRBJ2-1; TRBD2 matches 11 bases. CDR1 and CDR2 (germline): SGDLS, YYNGEE. The CDR3 has 16 amino acids. Trimming removed 3 bases from V and 7 bases from J; junction bases left unmatched: 9. This chain's CDR3 is CASSAPGTSGKNEQFF. CDR3 bases: TGTGCCAGCAGCGCCCCCGGGACTAGCGGAAAAAATGAGCAGTTCTTC.

The chain joins TRBV30 to TRBJ2-3; the D gene is possibly TRBD2 (5 bases). In germline, CDR1 is GTSNPN, CDR2 SVGIG (reference sequence). The CDR3 is made up of 13 amino acids. V dropped 5 bases and J dropped 3 bases, with 12 bases sitting between them. The DNA for the CDR3 is TGTGCCTGGGGAAGGAGGAGGACAGATACGCAGTATTTT. Translated, it gives CAWGRRRTDTQYF.

The chain recombines TRBV30 with TRBJ2-7; D is perhaps TRBD1 (6 bases). The germline V gene has CDR1 GTSNPN and CDR2 SVGIG (reference sequence). The CDR3 spans 13 residues. V was shortened by 0 bases and J by 2 bases, with 8 bases between the two germline ends. DNA for the CDR3: TGTGCCTGGAGTGTAACAGGGACCTACGAGCAGTACTTC. Its protein product is CAWSVTGTYEQYF.

The sample holds a few counts of this clone. V usage is TRBV12-3 or TRBV12-4 and J usage is TRBJ1-1; D is possibly TRBD1 (5 bases). CDR3 length: 13 amino acids. The V end was cut by 6 bases, the J end by 0 bases, with 8 bases between. CDR3 sequence: CASRGQMNTEAFF. In DNA, the CDR3 is TGTGCCAGCAGGGGGCAGATGAACACTGAAGCTTTCTTT.

V is TRBV6-6 and J is TRBJ1-1, with D perhaps matching TRBD1 (5 bases). Germline V gives CDR1 MNHNY, CDR2 SVGAGI (reference sequence). CDR3 size: 15 residues. Trimming pared 2 bases from V and 4 bases from J, leaving 14 bases between. The CDR3 sequence is CASSYGVGASTEAFF. The CDR3 DNA reads TGTGCCAGCAGTTACGGCGTAGGGGCCAGCACTGAAGCTTTCTTT.

This sequence joins TRBV7-3 and TRBJ2-1; 9 bases are a match to TRBD2. V was clipped by 6 bases and J by 0 bases; unmatched bases: 0. CDR3 length equals 14 residues. Germline CDR1 and CDR2: SGHTA and FQGTGA. This CDR3 is CASRAGGSYNEQFF. DNA for the CDR3: TGTGCCAGCAGAGCGGGGGGCTCCTACAATGAGCAGTTCTTC.

The V and J genes are TRBV18 and TRBJ2-5; a possible D gene is TRBD2 (6 bases). The ends were cut back, 4 bases at V and 0 bases at J, with 9 bases in the middle. CDR3 length: 14 residues. CDR1 is KGHSH, CDR2 LQKENI, per germline. The CDR3 DNA reads TGTGCCAGCTCACTGAGCGGGTACCAAGAGACCCAGTACTTC. Translating it yields CASSLSGYQETQYF.

The CDR3: CASSYRRGVAETQYF. The CDR3 DNA reads as TGTGCCAGCAGTTACCGCCGGGGAGTCGCGGAGACCCAGTACTTC. The chain has TRBV6-5 and TRBJ2-5; possible D gene TRBD2, 5 bases. The CDR3 is 15 amino acids. CDR1 and CDR2 from the germline V gene are MNHEY and SVGAGI. V lost 2 bases and J 5 bases, leaving 15 bases between the germline ends.

This rearrangement joins TRBV28 to TRBJ2-3; D ambiguous. This CDR3 has 11 amino acids. The germline CDR1 and CDR2 sequences are MDHEN and SYDVKM. The V end lost 7 bases, the J end lost 6 bases, and 8 bases lay between the germline ends. The CDR3 sequence: CASMMRDTQYF. In DNA form, the CDR3 reads TGTGCCAGCATGATGCGGGATACGCAGTATTTT.

The genes are TRBV28 and TRBJ2-7; perhaps TRBD1 as D (5 bases). V lost 5 bases to trimming and J lost 7 bases, with 12 bases between them. Germline V gene data show CDR1 as MDHEN and CDR2 as SYDVKM. There are 12 residues in the CDR3. CDR3 sequence: CASSVRVGEQYF. The CDR3 DNA sequence: TGTGCCAGCAGTGTCAGGGTGGGGGAGCAGTACTTC.

This rearrangement joins TRBV5-1 to TRBJ2-3, with 8 positions matching TRBD2. The CDR3 is 16 residues long. Germline V lookup: CDR1 SGHRS, CDR2 YFSETQ. Unmatched junction bases numbered 6, after V lost 1 base and J lost 2 bases. CDR3 in amino acids: CASSLRSGGPTDTQYF. CDR3 sequence (DNA): TGCGCCAGCAGCTTGAGGAGCGGGGGACCCACAGATACGCAGTATTTT.

The chain links TRBV4-2 to TRBJ2-7, with a tentative D call TRBD1 (5 bases). The CDR3 length is 14 residues. Germline V gene sequence: CDR1 LGHNA, CDR2 YNFKEQ. With 0 bases removed from V and 2 bases from J, the gap between germline ends came to 8 bases. CDR3 sequence reads: CASSQDLGAYEQYF. The CDR3 bases are TGTGCCAGCAGCCAAGATCTAGGGGCCTACGAGCAGTACTTC.

This chain connects TRBV7-2 to TRBJ2-7, with D unresolved. The CDR3 covers 13 residues. Trimming stripped 4 bases from V and 3 bases from J, with 10 bases between. Germline V gene sequence: CDR1 SGHTA, CDR2 FQGNSA. The CDR3 loop reads CASSSHKNYEQYF. The CDR3, as DNA: TGTGCCAGCAGCTCCCACAAGAACTACGAGCAGTACTTC.

This chain connects TRBV5-4 to TRBJ1-1, with 7 bases fitting TRBD1. Germline V lookup: CDR1 SGHNT, CDR2 YYREEE (reference sequence). V trimming: 4 bases; J trimming: 5 bases; junction bases outside the gene matches: 8. This CDR3 is built from 14 residues. The CDR3, as DNA: TGTGCCAGCAGCCCCCAGGGGGGATGGACTGAAGCTTTCTTT. Protein product: CASSPQGGWTEAFF.